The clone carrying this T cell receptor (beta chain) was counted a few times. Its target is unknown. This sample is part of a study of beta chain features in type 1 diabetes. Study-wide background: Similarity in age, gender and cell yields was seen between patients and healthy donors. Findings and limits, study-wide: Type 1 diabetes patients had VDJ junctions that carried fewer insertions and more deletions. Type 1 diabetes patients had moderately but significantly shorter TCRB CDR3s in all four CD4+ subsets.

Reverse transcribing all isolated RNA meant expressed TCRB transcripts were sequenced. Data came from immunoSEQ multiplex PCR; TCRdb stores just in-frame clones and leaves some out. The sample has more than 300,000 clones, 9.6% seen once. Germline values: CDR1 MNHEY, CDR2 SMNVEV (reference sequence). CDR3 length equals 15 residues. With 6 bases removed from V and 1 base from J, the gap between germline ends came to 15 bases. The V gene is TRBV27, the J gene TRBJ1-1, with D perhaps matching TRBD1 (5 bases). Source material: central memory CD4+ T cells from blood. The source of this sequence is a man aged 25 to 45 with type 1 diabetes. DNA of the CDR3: TGTGCCAGCAGCCTTAATGGGGGAAGGAACACTGAAGCTTTCTTT. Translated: CASSLNGGRNTEAFF.